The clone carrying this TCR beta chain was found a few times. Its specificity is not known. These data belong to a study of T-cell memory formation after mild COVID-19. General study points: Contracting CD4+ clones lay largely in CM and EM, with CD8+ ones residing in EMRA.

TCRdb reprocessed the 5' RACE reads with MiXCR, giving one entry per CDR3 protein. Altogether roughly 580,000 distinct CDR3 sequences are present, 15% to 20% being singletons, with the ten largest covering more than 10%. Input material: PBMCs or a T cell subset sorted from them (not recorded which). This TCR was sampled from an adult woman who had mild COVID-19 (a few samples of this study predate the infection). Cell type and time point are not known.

The CDR3 sequence is CASSLRSQGARVGTEAFF. CDR3 nucleotide sequence: TGTGCCAGCAGCTTGAGGTCACAGGGGGCAAGGGTGGGCACTGAAGCTTTCTTT. The rearrangement links TRBV7-2 to TRBJ1-1, with TRBD1 matching over 9 bases. The V gene's germline CDR1 is SGHTA and CDR2 FQGNSA. The CDR3 extends over 18 amino acids. With 3 bases clipped from V and 4 bases from J, the junction kept 15 bases outside the gene matches.